These 8 T cell receptor beta chains originate from one sample sequenced in a study of T-cell reconstitution after alpha-beta-depleted transplantation in children (dated by TCRdb to about 2016). Read against the paper, the sample's treatment or condition label means: allogeneic hematopoietic cell transplantation with graft depleted of TCRalphabeta T cells and CD19 B cells. Libraries were made using PCR. The sequencing machine was an Illumina HiSeq 2500. TCR library preparation used molecular barcoding, with unique molecular identifiers applied to normalize quantification of the TCRbeta repertoire. The public reads were quality trimmed at Q25 with fastp and then assembled into clones with MiXCR by TCRdb, keeping productive beta chains. Under each unique CDR3 protein, matching rows form one entry showing the most common genes and DNA. For this sample there are about 300,000 distinct CDR3 sequences; around 10% appear just once. Less than 9% of the sample comes from the top ten.

The material was PBMCs, obtained before TCRalphabeta/CD19-depleted stem cell transplant. The receptors were gathered from a boy younger than two with acute myeloid leukemia, due to receive a stem cell transplant.

In this sample, this clonotype turned up many times. The CDR3 region has the DNA TGTGCCAGCAGTTTGGGACAGGGGGCGCGTTGGACTGAAGCTTTCTTT. Its translation is CASSLGQGARWTEAFF. The chain recombines TRBV6-5 with TRBJ1-1, with 12 bases fitting TRBD1. This CDR3 contains 16 residues. The junction had 8 bases not matched to a gene; V was cut back by 4 bases and J by 5 bases. Per the germline V gene, CDR1 is MNHEY and CDR2 is SVGAGI.

The rearrangement uses TRBV18 and TRBJ2-1, with TRBD2 matching over 7 bases. V lost 2 bases, J lost 0 bases, and 7 bases stayed unmatched. The CDR3 is made up of 17 amino acids. From germline, CDR1 is KGHSH and CDR2 LQKENI. The CDR3 loop reads CASSPGTGGPSYNEQFF. The DNA for the CDR3 is TGTGCCAGCTCACCAGGGACGGGAGGACCCTCCTACAATGAGCAGTTCTTC.

This clonotype occurred a few times. The chain carries TRBV7-3 and TRBJ2-1; TRBD2 matches at 7 bases. This CDR3 contains 19 residues. The V segment lost 4 bases and the J segment 5 bases; nucleotides outside the gene matches: 20. The germline gives CDR1 SGHTA, CDR2 FQGTGA. CDR3 nucleotides: TGTGCCAGCAGCTCCCGACACACAGTTCTAGCGGCCTCTCACAATGAGCAGTTCTTC. This gives the protein CASSSRHTVLAASHNEQFF.

This clonotype was observed many times. V and J are TRBV7-2 and TRBJ2-3; TRBD2 matches at 9 bases. The germline gives CDR1 SGHTA, CDR2 FQGNSA. V lost 5 bases and J lost 2; bases outside the gene matches: 2. CDR3 length: 14 residues. The CDR3 sequence: CASSRTSATDTQYF. In DNA, the CDR3 is TGTGCCAGCAGCCGGACTAGCGCCACAGATACGCAGTATTTT.

This clonotype was recorded many times. The V call is TRBV7-8, the J call TRBJ2-3; no firm D call. The germline V gene encodes CDR1 SGHVS and CDR2 FQNEAQ. Trimming left V 6 bases short and J 3 bases short, with 7 bases between. This CDR3 comprises 12 residues. The CDR3 region is CASRVETDTQYF. The CDR3 nucleotides read TGTGCCAGCAGGGTCGAGACAGATACGCAGTATTTT.

V gene TRBV4-2 combines with J gene TRBJ2-5, with unresolved D. The V and J ends lost 4 bases and 5 bases respectively, with 11 bases between them. Looked up from germline, CDR1 is LGHNA and CDR2 is YNFKEQ. The CDR3 has 13 amino acids. For the CDR3, the DNA is TGTGCCAGCAGCCTTGGCGCGACGGAGACCCAGTACTTC. Its translation is CASSLGATETQYF.

This clonotype turned up a few times. The V call is TRBV29-1, the J call TRBJ2-7; 12 positions match TRBD2. J lost 0 bases, V lost 7 bases, and 13 bases had no gene match. CDR1 SQVTM and CDR2 ANQGSEA come from the germline V gene. This CDR3 spans 17 amino acids. CDR3 DNA: TGCAGCGCCGAACTTCGGGGGACTAGCGGGTCCTCCTACGAGCAGTACTTC. Its translation: CSAELRGTSGSSYEQYF.

At least ten counts were recorded for this clonotype. The chain employs TRBV20-1 and TRBJ1-5, with 10 bases lining up with TRBD1. From germline, CDR1 is DFQATT and CDR2 SNEGSKA (reference sequence). This CDR3 is 13 amino acids long. V lost 6 bases, J lost 7 bases, and 6 bases stayed unmatched. The CDR3 DNA reads as TGCAGTGCCGAAGGACAGGGGGACCAGCCCCAGCATTTT. Protein sequence: CSAEGQGDQPQHF.